This TCR beta chain was retrieved from a study of CD4+ T cells in melanoma. Study results and caveats: A reported correlation linked neoantigen-specific CD4+ T cells to CD8+, macrophage and B cell function.

Sequencing used immunoSEQ multiplex PCR; TCRdb keeps in-frame clones, though not all of them. The data contain thousands of clones, about 61% of them seen just once; the ten biggest clones take up less than 25%. The CDR3 has 17 amino acids. Trimming removed 5 bases at V and 7 bases at J, with 23 bases between. Germline loops: CDR1 SEHNR, CDR2 FQNEAQ (reference sequence). Worth noting for this clone: Its antigen remains unknown.

The rearrangement joins TRBV7-9 to TRBJ2-2; D ambiguous. The receptor was isolated from a human donor with melanoma. Sequenced sample: cells from a culture (not recorded whether cultured in vitro). The chain's CDR3 is CASSQPLFVTGGGELFF. The DNA of the CDR3 is TGTGCCAGCAGCCAGCCCCTTTTTGTGACGGGTGGCGGGGAGCTGTTTTTT. Variable domain in full (rest from reference TRBV7-9 and TRBJ2-2): DTGVSQNPRHKITKRGQNVTFRCDPISEHNRLYWYRQTLGQGPEFLTYFQNEAQLEKSRLLSDRFSAERPKGSFSTLEIQRTEQGDSAMYLCASSQPLFVTGGGELFFGEGSRLTVL.